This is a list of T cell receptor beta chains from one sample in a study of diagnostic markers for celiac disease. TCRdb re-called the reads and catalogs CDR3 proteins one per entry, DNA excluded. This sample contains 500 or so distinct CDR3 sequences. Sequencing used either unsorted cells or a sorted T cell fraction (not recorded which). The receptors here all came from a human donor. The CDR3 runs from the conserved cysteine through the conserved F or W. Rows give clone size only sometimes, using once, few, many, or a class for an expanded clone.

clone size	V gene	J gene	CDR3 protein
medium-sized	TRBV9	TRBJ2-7	CASSAAETDSYEQYF
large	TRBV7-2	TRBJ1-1	CASSLRWDTEAFF
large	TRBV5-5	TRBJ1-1	CASSLYYRLRENTEAFF
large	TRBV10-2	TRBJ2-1	CASKFIGNEQFF
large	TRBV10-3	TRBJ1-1	CAISESFGGTEAFF
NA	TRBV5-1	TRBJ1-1	CASSTGQLNTEAFF
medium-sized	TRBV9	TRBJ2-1	CASSVTSGNEQFF
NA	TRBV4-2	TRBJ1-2	CASSQDLGGRYGYTF
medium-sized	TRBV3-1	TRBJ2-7	CASSQEFGWDWPYEQYF
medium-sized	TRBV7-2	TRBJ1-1	CASSLGMGLNTEAFF
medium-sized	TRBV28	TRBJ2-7	CASSFGAANEQYF
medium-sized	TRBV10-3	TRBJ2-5	CAISGAQETQYF
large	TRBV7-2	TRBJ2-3	CASSFLASGSTDTQYF
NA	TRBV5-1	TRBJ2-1	CASRSLAGPNEQFF
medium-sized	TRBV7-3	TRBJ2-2	CASSLTQTRAGTGELFF
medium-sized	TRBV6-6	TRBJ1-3	CASSYLRGEAGGNTIYF
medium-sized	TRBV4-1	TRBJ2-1	CASSQALTGNHGQFF